This is a list of T cell receptor beta chains from one sample in a study of shared clonotypes between healthy human individuals. Assay: immunoSEQ multiplex PCR; the TCRdb copy retains only in-frame clones and omits some. The repertoire holds about 2.1 million clones, just over 90% seen once, with 1.5% to 2% in the top ten. Sequenced sample: naive CD8+ T cells from PBMCs. These receptors all come from a man between 18 and 35 years old in good health. Some clones in this sample may be carry-over from other donors' samples. Each CDR3 is given with its conserved first and last residue. The order of the fields is clone size, J gene, V gene, D gene, CDR3 protein, CDR3 DNA. D genes are given only for firm matches. The size of a clone is reported for some rows only, either as once, few or many, or as a class for expanded clones.

clone size: NA
J gene: TRBJ2-2
V gene: TRBV7-6
D gene: TRBD2
CDR3 protein: CASSTRGLAGGGTGELFF
CDR3 DNA: TGTGCCAGCAGCACCCGGGGACTAGCGGGAGGGGGCACCGGGGAGCTGTTTTTT

clone size: NA
J gene: TRBJ2-7
V gene: TRBV27
D gene: TRBD2
CDR3 protein: CASSSTGMGLASYEQYF
CDR3 DNA: TGTGCCAGCAGTTCCACAGGAATGGGACTAGCAAGCTACGAGCAGTACTTC

clone size: NA
J gene: TRBJ1-1
V gene: TRBV6-5
D gene: NA
CDR3 protein: CAAQGRGDTEAFF
CDR3 DNA: TGTGCCGCCCAGGGCCGGGGGGACACTGAAGCTTTCTTT

clone size: NA
J gene: TRBJ2-1
V gene: TRBV6-5
D gene: NA
CDR3 protein: CASSYITGLNEQFF
CDR3 DNA: TGTGCCAGCAGTTATATTACAGGGCTCAATGAGCAGTTCTTC

clone size: NA
J gene: TRBJ2-6
V gene: TRBV29-1
D gene: TRBD1
CDR3 protein: CSVVDRESSGANVLTF
CDR3 DNA: TGCAGCGTGGTGGACAGGGAAAGCTCTGGGGCCAACGTCCTGACTTTC

clone size: NA
J gene: TRBJ1-1
V gene: TRBV28
D gene: NA
CDR3 protein: CASSLGGGSRTEAFF
CDR3 DNA: TGTGCCAGCAGTTTAGGGGGCGGGTCGAGAACTGAAGCTTTCTTT

clone size: few
J gene: TRBJ1-1
V gene: TRBV7-2
D gene: NA
CDR3 protein: CASRQGENTEAFF
CDR3 DNA: TGTGCCAGCAGACAGGGTGAGAACACTGAAGCTTTCTTT

clone size: NA
J gene: TRBJ1-3
V gene: TRBV6-1
D gene: TRBD1
CDR3 protein: CASSEGDRPLGNTIYF
CDR3 DNA: TGTGCCAGCAGTGAAGGGGACAGGCCCCTGGGAAACACCATATATTTT

clone size: NA
J gene: TRBJ1-1
V gene: TRBV23-1
D gene: NA
CDR3 protein: CASSQSFTASRSGAFF
CDR3 DNA: TGCGCCAGCAGTCAATCGTTCACAGCCTCCCGGAGTGGAGCTTTCTTT

clone size: NA
J gene: TRBJ2-4
V gene: TRBV4-3
D gene: TRBD2
CDR3 protein: CASSQDREGRGNIQYF
CDR3 DNA: TGCGCCAGCAGCCAAGATAGGGAGGGGAGGGGAAACATTCAGTACTTC

clone size: NA
J gene: TRBJ2-2
V gene: TRBV6-5
D gene: TRBD2
CDR3 protein: CASSYGAGELIGELFF
CDR3 DNA: TGTGCCAGCAGTTACGGAGCGGGAGAGTTGATCGGGGAGCTGTTTTTT

clone size: NA
J gene: TRBJ2-1
V gene: TRBV9
D gene: NA
CDR3 protein: CASSVREVDNEQFF
CDR3 DNA: TGTGCCAGCAGCGTGCGGGAAGTTGACAATGAGCAGTTCTTC

clone size: NA
J gene: TRBJ1-1
V gene: TRBV5-6
D gene: NA
CDR3 protein: CASSNDGRFTEAFF
CDR3 DNA: TGTGCCAGCAGCAACGACGGGCGGTTCACTGAAGCTTTCTTT

clone size: once
J gene: TRBJ2-2
V gene: TRBV5-6
D gene: NA
CDR3 protein: CASSVLQDYTGELFF
CDR3 DNA: TGTGCCAGCAGCGTATTACAGGATTACACCGGGGAGCTGTTTTTT

clone size: NA
J gene: TRBJ2-7
V gene: TRBV29-1
D gene: NA
CDR3 protein: CSVRASYEQYF
CDR3 DNA: TGCAGCGTTAGAGCCTCCTACGAGCAGTACTTC

clone size: NA
J gene: TRBJ1-2
V gene: TRBV29-1
D gene: NA
CDR3 protein: CSVEASDTEGYGYTF
CDR3 DNA: TGCAGCGTTGAAGCCTCCGATACAGAGGGGTATGGCTACACCTTC

clone size: NA
J gene: TRBJ2-7
V gene: TRBV28
D gene: NA
CDR3 protein: CASRQQGGSYEQYF
CDR3 DNA: TGTGCCAGCAGACAACAAGGGGGCTCCTACGAGCAGTACTTC

clone size: NA
J gene: TRBJ1-5
V gene: TRBV6-5
D gene: TRBD1
CDR3 protein: CASSYRDRGNQPQHF
CDR3 DNA: TGTGCCAGCAGTTACCGGGACAGGGGCAATCAGCCCCAGCATTTT

clone size: NA
J gene: TRBJ2-1
V gene: TRBV13
D gene: TRBD1
CDR3 protein: CASSGTGDNEQFF
CDR3 DNA: TGTGCCAGCAGCGGGACAGGTGATAATGAGCAGTTCTTC

clone size: NA
J gene: TRBJ1-1
V gene: TRBV6-5
D gene: TRBD1
CDR3 protein: CASRRGRGTEAFF
CDR3 DNA: TGTGCCAGCAGGAGGGGGCGCGGCACTGAAGCTTTCTTT

clone size: NA
J gene: TRBJ2-7
V gene: TRBV29-1
D gene: TRBD1
CDR3 protein: CSVWDREYEQYF
CDR3 DNA: TGCAGCGTTTGGGACAGGGAATACGAGCAGTACTTC

clone size: NA
J gene: TRBJ2-1
V gene: TRBV28
D gene: TRBD2
CDR3 protein: CASSPKRLAYPQFF
CDR3 DNA: TGTGCCAGCAGTCCAAAAAGACTAGCTTACCCTCAGTTCTTC

clone size: NA
J gene: TRBJ2-1
V gene: TRBV5-1
D gene: NA
CDR3 protein: CASSPRTINNEQFF
CDR3 DNA: TGCGCCAGCAGCCCAAGGACCATAAACAATGAGCAGTTCTTC

clone size: NA
J gene: TRBJ2-7
V gene: TRBV4-1
D gene: TRBD1
CDR3 protein: CASSQEGQGANYEQYF
CDR3 DNA: TGCGCCAGCAGCCAAGAGGGACAGGGGGCGAACTACGAGCAGTACTTC

clone size: NA
J gene: TRBJ2-2
V gene: TRBV6-8
D gene: NA
CDR3 protein: CASSTPIPAAENTGELFF
CDR3 DNA: TGTGCCAGCAGTACGCCTATCCCGGCAGCGGAGAACACCGGGGAGCTGTTTTTT

clone size: NA
J gene: TRBJ2-7
V gene: TRBV5-1
D gene: NA
CDR3 protein: CASSSLGGTGHYEQYF
CDR3 DNA: TGCGCCAGCAGCTCACTAGGGGGAACAGGGCACTACGAGCAGTACTTC

clone size: NA
J gene: TRBJ2-7
V gene: TRBV6-1
D gene: TRBD2
CDR3 protein: CASSEMGLASYEQYF
CDR3 DNA: TGTGCCAGCAGTGAAATGGGACTAGCCTCCTACGAGCAGTACTTC

clone size: NA
J gene: TRBJ1-2
V gene: TRBV5-5
D gene: NA
CDR3 protein: CASSPRDLGYYGYTF
CDR3 DNA: TGTGCCAGCAGCCCCAGGGACCTGGGCTACTATGGCTACACCTTC

clone size: NA
J gene: TRBJ1-5
V gene: TRBV27
D gene: NA
CDR3 protein: CASSHRQSNQPQHF
CDR3 DNA: TGTGCCAGCAGTCACAGACAGAGCAATCAGCCCCAGCATTTT

clone size: NA
J gene: TRBJ1-2
V gene: TRBV7-9
D gene: NA
CDR3 protein: CASSLGGRGVRGYTF
CDR3 DNA: TGTGCCAGCAGCTTAGGAGGGCGGGGCGTCCGTGGCTACACCTTC

clone size: NA
J gene: TRBJ1-2
V gene: TRBV19
D gene: TRBD1
CDR3 protein: CASSAGAGTGYGYTF
CDR3 DNA: TGTGCCAGTAGTGCGGGAGCCGGGACAGGGTATGGCTACACCTTC

clone size: NA
J gene: TRBJ1-5
V gene: TRBV7-8
D gene: TRBD1
CDR3 protein: CASSTTQTGGFEPQHF
CDR3 DNA: TGTGCCAGCAGCACGACCCAAACAGGGGGGTTTGAGCCCCAGCATTTT

clone size: NA
J gene: TRBJ2-7
V gene: TRBV9
D gene: NA
CDR3 protein: CASSVGSSYEQYF
CDR3 DNA: TGTGCCAGCAGCGTAGGTAGCTCTTACGAGCAGTACTTC

clone size: NA
J gene: TRBJ2-1
V gene: TRBV2
D gene: TRBD2
CDR3 protein: CASIGGGTEQFF
CDR3 DNA: TGTGCCAGCATCGGGGGGGGCACTGAGCAGTTCTTC

clone size: NA
J gene: TRBJ1-1
V gene: TRBV19
D gene: NA
CDR3 protein: CASSTWTVLNTEAFF
CDR3 DNA: TGTGCCAGTAGTACATGGACAGTATTGAACACTGAAGCTTTCTTT

clone size: NA
J gene: TRBJ2-1
V gene: TRBV19
D gene: TRBD2
CDR3 protein: CASSIDAGVAYNEQFF
CDR3 DNA: TGTGCCAGTAGTATTGATGCGGGAGTGGCCTACAATGAGCAGTTCTTC

clone size: NA
J gene: TRBJ2-1
V gene: TRBV27
D gene: NA
CDR3 protein: CASSQASYNEQFF
CDR3 DNA: TGTGCCAGCAGCCAAGCCTCCTACAATGAGCAGTTCTTC

clone size: NA
J gene: TRBJ2-7
V gene: TRBV7-9
D gene: NA
CDR3 protein: CASSLVLQPYEQYF
CDR3 DNA: TGTGCCAGCAGCTTAGTACTCCAACCCTACGAGCAGTACTTC

clone size: NA
J gene: TRBJ2-5
V gene: TRBV4-2
D gene: TRBD2
CDR3 protein: CASSQDLGGGPSETQYF
CDR3 DNA: TGTGCCAGCAGCCAAGATTTGGGGGGAGGGCCCTCCGAGACCCAGTACTTC

clone size: NA
J gene: TRBJ2-3
V gene: TRBV6-1
D gene: NA
CDR3 protein: CASSDLRGGISTDTQYF
CDR3 DNA: TGTGCCAGCAGTGATCTACGGGGAGGCATAAGCACAGATACGCAGTATTTT

clone size: NA
J gene: TRBJ2-5
V gene: TRBV28
D gene: NA
CDR3 protein: CASRPSRQDLYQETQYF
CDR3 DNA: TGTGCCAGCAGGCCTTCGAGACAGGACTTGTACCAAGAGACCCAGTACTTC

clone size: NA
J gene: TRBJ2-7
V gene: TRBV6-1
D gene: NA
CDR3 protein: CASSEGGVVAYEQYF
CDR3 DNA: TGTGCCAGCAGTGAAGGTGGCGTCGTCGCCTACGAGCAGTACTTC

clone size: NA
J gene: TRBJ2-7
V gene: TRBV15
D gene: NA
CDR3 protein: CATSRGAPDYEQYF
CDR3 DNA: TGTGCCACCAGCAGAGGGGCGCCCGACTACGAGCAGTACTTC

clone size: NA
J gene: TRBJ1-2
V gene: TRBV7-9
D gene: NA
CDR3 protein: CASSHAVW
CDR3 DNA: TGTGCCAGCAGCCACGCGGTCTGG

clone size: NA
J gene: TRBJ2-7
V gene: TRBV27
D gene: TRBD1
CDR3 protein: CASNSGQGFNEQYF
CDR3 DNA: TGTGCCAGCAACTCGGGACAGGGTTTCAACGAGCAGTACTTC

clone size: NA
J gene: TRBJ2-7
V gene: TRBV28
D gene: TRBD1
CDR3 protein: CASSLTGYYEQYF
CDR3 DNA: TGTGCCAGCAGTTTGACAGGGTACTACGAGCAGTACTTC